Reported below is one T cell receptor beta chain. These data come from a study of blood T cells in healthy people across ages. This CDR3 is built from 15 residues. The V gene's germline CDR1 is MNHEY and CDR2 SMNVEV (reference sequence). Trimming took off 6 bases at V and 0 bases at J, with 11 bases between the two ends. A minimum of 6 micrograms of total RNA was extracted per sample. It was with a sample-barcoded 5' primer and a J-beta primer mix that a second PCR of roughly 7 to 12 cycles was run. Every cDNA molecule bore a tag from a template-switch adaptor containing 12 random nucleotides. TCRdb re-analysed the 5' RACE reads in MiXCR, keeping a single row per CDR3 protein. This table holds roughly 930,000 distinct CDR3 sequences, around 46% found once.

The chain couples TRBV27 to TRBJ2-2, with unresolved D. The receptor comes from a man in his thirties or forties in good health. The sample consisted of blood. CDR3 region: CASSLLVANTGELFF. The CDR3 bases are TGTGCCAGCAGCCTCCTAGTCGCGAACACCGGGGAGCTGTTTTTT.